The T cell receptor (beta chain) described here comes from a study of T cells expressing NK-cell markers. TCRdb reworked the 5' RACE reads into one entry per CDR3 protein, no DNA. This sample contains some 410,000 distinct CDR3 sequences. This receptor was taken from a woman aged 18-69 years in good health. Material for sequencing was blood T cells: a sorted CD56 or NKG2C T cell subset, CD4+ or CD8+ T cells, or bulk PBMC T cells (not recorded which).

CDR3 residues: CASSQGRGKYQETQYF. This sequence joins TRBV4-2 and TRBJ2-5; checking the TCRdb D call of TRBD1 is not possible without DNA. Germline-derived CDR1 and CDR2 are LGHNA and YNFKEQ. The CDR3 has 16 residues.